Here is one T cell receptor (beta chain) with its context. Trimming at V came to 0 bases and at J to 4 bases, leaving 16 bases not matched to a gene. Looked up from germline, CDR1 is MGHRA and CDR2 is YSYEKL. The CDR3 totals 20 residues. RNA transcripts served as the template for amplifying TCR beta CDR3 regions. The TCR CDR3 was amplified in a first-round RT-PCR using the HTBI primer set. TCRdb itself ran the multiplex PCR reads through MiXCR, one entry per CDR3 protein. The data contain about 200,000 distinct CDR3 sequences, less than 20% of them singletons. The source of the sample is a study of T cells in Graves' hyperthyroidism and ophthalmopathy.

This chain uses TRBV4-1 with TRBJ1-3; 9 bases line up with TRBD1. The sample comprised blood. This receptor was obtained from a woman in her forties or fifties with Graves' hyperthyroidism. CDR3 DNA: TGCGCCAGCAGCCAAGATAATCTCCTCGAACGACAGGGGGGCGGAAACACCATATATTTT. Its translation: CASSQDNLLERQGGGNTIYF.